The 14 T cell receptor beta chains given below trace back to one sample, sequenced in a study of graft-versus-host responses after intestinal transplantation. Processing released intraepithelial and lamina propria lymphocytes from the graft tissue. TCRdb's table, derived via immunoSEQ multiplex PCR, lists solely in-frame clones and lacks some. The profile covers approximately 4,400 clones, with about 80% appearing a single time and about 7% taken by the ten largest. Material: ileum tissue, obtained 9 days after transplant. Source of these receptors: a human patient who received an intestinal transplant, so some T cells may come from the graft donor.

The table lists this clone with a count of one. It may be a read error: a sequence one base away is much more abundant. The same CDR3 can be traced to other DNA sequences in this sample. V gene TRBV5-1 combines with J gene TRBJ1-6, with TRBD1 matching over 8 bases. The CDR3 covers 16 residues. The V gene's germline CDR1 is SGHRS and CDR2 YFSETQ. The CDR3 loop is CASSYRGSSYNSPLHF. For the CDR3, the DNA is TGCGCCAGCAGCTACAGGGGGAGCTCCTATAATTCCCCCCTCCACTTT.

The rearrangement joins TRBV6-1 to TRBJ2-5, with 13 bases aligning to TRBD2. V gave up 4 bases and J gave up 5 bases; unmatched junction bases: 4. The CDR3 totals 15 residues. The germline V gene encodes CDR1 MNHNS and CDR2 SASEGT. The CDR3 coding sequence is TGTGCCAGCAGTGGGACTAGCGGGAGTATGGAGACCCAGTACTTC. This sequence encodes CASSGTSGSMETQYF.

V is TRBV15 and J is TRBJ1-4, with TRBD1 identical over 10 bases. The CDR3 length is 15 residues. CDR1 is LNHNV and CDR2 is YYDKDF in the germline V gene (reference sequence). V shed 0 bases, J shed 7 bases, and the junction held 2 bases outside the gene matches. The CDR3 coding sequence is TGTGCCACCAGCAGAGAGGGACAGGGGTTTGAAAAACTGTTTTTT. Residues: CATSREGQGFEKLFF.

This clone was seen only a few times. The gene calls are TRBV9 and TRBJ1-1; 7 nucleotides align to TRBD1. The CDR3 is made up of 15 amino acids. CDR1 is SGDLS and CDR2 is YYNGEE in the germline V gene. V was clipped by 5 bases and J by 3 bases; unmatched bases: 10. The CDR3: CASRELTGRYTEAFF. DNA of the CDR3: TGTGCCAGCAGGGAGCTGACAGGGCGTTACACTGAAGCTTTCTTT.

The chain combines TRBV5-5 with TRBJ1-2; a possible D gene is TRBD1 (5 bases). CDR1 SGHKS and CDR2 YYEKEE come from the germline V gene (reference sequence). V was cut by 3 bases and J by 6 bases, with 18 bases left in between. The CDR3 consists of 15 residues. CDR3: CASSSTGFAGNGYTF. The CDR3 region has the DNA TGTGCCAGCAGCTCAACAGGATTTGCGGGTAATGGCTACACCTTC.

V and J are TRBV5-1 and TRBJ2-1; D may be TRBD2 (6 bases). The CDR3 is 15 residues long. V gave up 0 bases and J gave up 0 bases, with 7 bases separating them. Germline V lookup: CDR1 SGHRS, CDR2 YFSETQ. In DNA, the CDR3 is TGCGCCAGCAGCTTGGCGGGAGCCTCCTACAATGAGCAGTTCTTC. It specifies CASSLAGASYNEQFF.

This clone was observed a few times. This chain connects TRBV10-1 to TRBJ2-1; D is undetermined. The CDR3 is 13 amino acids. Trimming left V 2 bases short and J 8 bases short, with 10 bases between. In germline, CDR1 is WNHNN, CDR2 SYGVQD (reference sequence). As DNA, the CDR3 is TGCGCCAGCAGTGAGCTTGGATGGGATGAGCAGTTCTTC. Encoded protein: CASSELGWDEQFF.

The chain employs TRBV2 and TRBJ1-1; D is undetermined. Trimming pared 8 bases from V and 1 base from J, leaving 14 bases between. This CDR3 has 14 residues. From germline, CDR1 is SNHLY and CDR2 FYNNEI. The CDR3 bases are TGTGCCAGCGCTATCACGCGGTCGAACACTGAAGCTTTCTTT. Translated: CASAITRSNTEAFF.

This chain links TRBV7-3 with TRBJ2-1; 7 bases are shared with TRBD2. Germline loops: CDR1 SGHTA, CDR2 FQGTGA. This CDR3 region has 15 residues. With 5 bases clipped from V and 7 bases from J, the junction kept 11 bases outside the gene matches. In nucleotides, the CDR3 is TGTGCCAGCAGCCCCCTTGGGGGGGGTCCGAATGAGCAGTTCTTC. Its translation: CASSPLGGGPNEQFF. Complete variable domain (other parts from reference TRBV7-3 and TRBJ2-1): GAGVSQTPSNKVTEKGKYVELRCDPISGHTALYWYRQSLGQGPEFLIYFQGTGAADDSGLPNDRFFAVRPEGSVSTLKIQRTERGDSAVYLCASSPLGGGPNEQFFGPGTRLTVL.

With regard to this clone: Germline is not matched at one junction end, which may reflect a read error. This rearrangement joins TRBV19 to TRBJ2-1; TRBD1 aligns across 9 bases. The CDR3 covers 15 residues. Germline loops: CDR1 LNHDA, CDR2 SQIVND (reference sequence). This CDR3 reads CASTLGGTGLNEQFF. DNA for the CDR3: TGTGCAAGTACCCTCGGCGGGACAGGGCTCAATGAGCAGTTCTTC. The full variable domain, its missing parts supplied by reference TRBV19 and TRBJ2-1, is DGGITQSPKYLFRKEGQNVTLSCEQNLNHDAMYWYRQDPGQGLRLIYYSQIVNDFQKGDIAEGYSVSREKKESFPLTVTSAQKNPTAFYLCASTLGGTGLNEQFFGPGTRLTVL.

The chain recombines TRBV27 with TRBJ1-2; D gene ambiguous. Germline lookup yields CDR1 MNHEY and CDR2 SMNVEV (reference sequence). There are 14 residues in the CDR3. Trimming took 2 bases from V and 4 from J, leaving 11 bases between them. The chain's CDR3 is CASSLGGTSYGYTF. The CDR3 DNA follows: TGTGCCAGCAGTTTAGGAGGCACAAGCTATGGCTACACCTTC.

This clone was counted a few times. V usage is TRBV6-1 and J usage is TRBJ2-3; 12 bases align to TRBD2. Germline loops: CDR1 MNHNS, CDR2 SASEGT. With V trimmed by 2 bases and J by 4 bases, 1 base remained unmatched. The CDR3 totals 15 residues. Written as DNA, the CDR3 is TGTGCCAGCAGTGAACTAGCGGGGGGGCCAGATACGCAGTATTTT. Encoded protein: CASSELAGGPDTQYF.

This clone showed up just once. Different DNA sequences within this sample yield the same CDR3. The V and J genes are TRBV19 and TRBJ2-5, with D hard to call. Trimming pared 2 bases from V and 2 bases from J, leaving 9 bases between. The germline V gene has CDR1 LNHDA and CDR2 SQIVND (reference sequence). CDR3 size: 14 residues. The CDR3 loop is CASSIHHYQETQYF. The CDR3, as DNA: TGTGCCAGTAGTATACACCACTATCAAGAGACCCAGTACTTC.

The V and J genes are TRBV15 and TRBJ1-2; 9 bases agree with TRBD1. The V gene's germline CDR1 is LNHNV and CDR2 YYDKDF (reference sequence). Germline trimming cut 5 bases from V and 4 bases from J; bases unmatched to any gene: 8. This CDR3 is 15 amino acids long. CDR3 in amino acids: CATSQAQGATYGYTF. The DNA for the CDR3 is TGTGCCACCAGCCAGGCACAGGGGGCGACCTATGGCTACACCTTC.